One sample yielded the 6 T cell receptor beta chains listed below, sequenced in a study of regulatory T cells in long-lasting Graves disease. HTBI primers from iRepertoire and Arm-PCR of CDR3 regions yielded the TCR beta libraries. TCRdb reanalysed the multiplex PCR reads using MiXCR and keeps one entry per CDR3 protein. The sample yields approximately 400,000 distinct CDR3 sequences, approximately 12% seen once. This sample's time point: newly diagnosed GD, antithyroid drugs for less than 3 months. From PBMCs, RNA was extracted and then used to make the TCR library. The sample was also linked to a second study, of T cells in Graves' hyperthyroidism and ophthalmopathy.

The material sequenced was peripheral blood mononuclear cells (PBMCs), taken at new diagnosis, from a patient treated with antithyroid drugs. The source of these receptors is a young woman with Graves disease.

This clonotype was found many times. The rearrangement joins TRBV27 to TRBJ2-7; 8 bases align to TRBD1. CDR3 size: 13 residues. CDR1 and CDR2 (germline): MNHEY, SMNVEV (reference sequence). V dropped 6 bases and J dropped 2; count of bases not matched to a gene: 3. The CDR3 DNA reads as TGTGCCAGCAGCCCAGGGGGCGCCTACGAGCAGTACTTC. Translating gives CASSPGGAYEQYF.

This clonotype has just a few counts. This chain uses TRBV6-1 with TRBJ2-7, with D possibly being TRBD1 (6 bases). Trimming cost V 6 bases and J 2 bases, with 14 bases left between them. Germline CDR1 and CDR2: MNHNS and SASEGT. CDR3 length equals 14 residues. CDR3 coding DNA: TGTGCCAGCAGCAAGTGGGGGCCCCCCTACGAGCAGTACTTC. Its translation is CASSKWGPPYEQYF.

The gene calls are TRBV7-2 and TRBJ2-5; D uncertain. This CDR3 contains 17 residues. V gave up 1 base and J gave up 2 bases, with 17 bases separating them. Germline V lookup: CDR1 SGHTA, CDR2 FQGNSA. The CDR3 region has the DNA TGTGCCAGCAGCTTAGTGCCGGTCCTGGCATTGCAAGAGACCCAGTACTTC. Amino acid sequence: CASSLVPVLALQETQYF.

In this sample, this clonotype turned up many times. V gene TRBV6-5 combines with J gene TRBJ1-2, with D unclear. The CDR3 consists of 12 residues. The germline V and J ends were trimmed by 1 base and 8 bases, with 8 bases remaining between them. CDR1 MNHEY and CDR2 SVGAGI come from the germline V gene. The CDR3 sequence: CASSYFPRGYTF. In DNA form, the CDR3 reads TGTGCCAGCAGTTACTTCCCGAGGGGCTACACCTTC.

This clonotype was seen at least ten times. The chain is built from TRBV5-6 and TRBJ2-3, with unresolved D. CDR1 is SGHDT and CDR2 is YYEEEE in the germline V gene. V was clipped by 3 bases and J by 8 bases, with 7 bases between them. This CDR3 comprises 11 residues. The CDR3 DNA is TGTGCCAGCAGCTCGTCCGGTACGCAGTATTTT. Protein product: CASSSSGTQYF.

The sample holds a few counts of this clonotype. This chain links TRBV6-5 with TRBJ2-7, with TRBD1 identical over 11 bases. Germline V CDR1 and CDR2: MNHEY, SVGAGI. Losses at the gene ends were 2 bases for V and 1 base for J; bases not matched to a gene: 1. The CDR3 extends over 15 amino acids. The CDR3, as DNA: TGTGCCAGCAGTTACCGGGACAGGGGGTCCTACGAGCAGTACGTC. Encoded protein: CASSYRDRGSYEQYV.